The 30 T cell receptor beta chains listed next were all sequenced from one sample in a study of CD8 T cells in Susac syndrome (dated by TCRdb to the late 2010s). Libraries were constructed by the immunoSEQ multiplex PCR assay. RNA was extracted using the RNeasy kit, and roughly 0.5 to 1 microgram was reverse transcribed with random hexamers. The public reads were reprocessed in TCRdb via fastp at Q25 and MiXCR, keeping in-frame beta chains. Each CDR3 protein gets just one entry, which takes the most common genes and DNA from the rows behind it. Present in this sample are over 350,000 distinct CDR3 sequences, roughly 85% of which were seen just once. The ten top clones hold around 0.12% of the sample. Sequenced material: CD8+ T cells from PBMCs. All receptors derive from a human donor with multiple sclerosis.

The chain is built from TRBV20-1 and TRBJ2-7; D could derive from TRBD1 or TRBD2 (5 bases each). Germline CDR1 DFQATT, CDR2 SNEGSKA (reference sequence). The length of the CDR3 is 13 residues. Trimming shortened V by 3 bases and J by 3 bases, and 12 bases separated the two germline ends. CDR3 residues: CSASSGDRYEQYF. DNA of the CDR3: TGCAGTGCTAGTTCCGGGGACCGCTACGAGCAGTACTTC.

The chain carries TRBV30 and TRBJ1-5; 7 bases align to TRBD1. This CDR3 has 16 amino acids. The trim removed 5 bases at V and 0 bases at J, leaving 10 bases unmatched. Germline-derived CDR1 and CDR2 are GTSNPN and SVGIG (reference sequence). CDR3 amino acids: CAWRQGGGYSNQPQHF. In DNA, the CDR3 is TGTGCCTGGCGACAGGGAGGGGGTTATAGCAATCAGCCCCAGCATTTT. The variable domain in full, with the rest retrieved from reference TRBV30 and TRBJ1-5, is SQTIHQWPATLVQPVGSPLSLECTVEGTSNPNLYWYRQAAGRGLQLLFYSVGIGQISSEVPQNLSASRPQDRQFILSSKKLLLSDSGFYLCAWRQGGGYSNQPQHFGDGTRLSIL.

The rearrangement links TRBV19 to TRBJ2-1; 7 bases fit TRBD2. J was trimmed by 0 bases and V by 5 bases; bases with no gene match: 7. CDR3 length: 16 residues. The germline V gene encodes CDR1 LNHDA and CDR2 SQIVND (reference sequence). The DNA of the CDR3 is TGTGCCAGTAGTTGGGGAGGGTGGAGCTCCTACAATGAGCAGTTCTTC. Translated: CASSWGGWSSYNEQFF.

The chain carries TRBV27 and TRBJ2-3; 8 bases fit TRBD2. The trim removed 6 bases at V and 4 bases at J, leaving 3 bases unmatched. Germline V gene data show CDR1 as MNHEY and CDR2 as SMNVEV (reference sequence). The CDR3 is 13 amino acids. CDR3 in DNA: TGTGCCAGCAGCGGACTAGCCCCAGATACGCAGTATTTT. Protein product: CASSGLAPDTQYF.

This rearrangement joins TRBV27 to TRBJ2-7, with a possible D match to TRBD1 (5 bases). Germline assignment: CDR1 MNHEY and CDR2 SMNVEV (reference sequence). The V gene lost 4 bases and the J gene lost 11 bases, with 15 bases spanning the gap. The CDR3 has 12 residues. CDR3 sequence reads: CASSSAAGKEYF. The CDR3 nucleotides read TGTGCCAGCAGTTCCGCAGCAGGGAAGGAGTACTTC.

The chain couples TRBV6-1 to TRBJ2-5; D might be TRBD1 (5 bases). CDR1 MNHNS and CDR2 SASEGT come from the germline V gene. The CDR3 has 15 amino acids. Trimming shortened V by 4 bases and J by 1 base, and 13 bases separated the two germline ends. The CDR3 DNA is TGTGCCAGCAGTGGCCATACAGGAGCCCAAGAGACCCAGTACTTC. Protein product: CASSGHTGAQETQYF.

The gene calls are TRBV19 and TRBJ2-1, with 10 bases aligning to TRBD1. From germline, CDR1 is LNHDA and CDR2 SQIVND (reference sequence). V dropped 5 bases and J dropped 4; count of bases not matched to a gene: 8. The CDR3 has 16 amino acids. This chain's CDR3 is CASSGRDRGRYNEQFF. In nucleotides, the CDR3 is TGTGCCAGTAGTGGCAGGGACAGGGGCCGATACAATGAGCAGTTCTTC.

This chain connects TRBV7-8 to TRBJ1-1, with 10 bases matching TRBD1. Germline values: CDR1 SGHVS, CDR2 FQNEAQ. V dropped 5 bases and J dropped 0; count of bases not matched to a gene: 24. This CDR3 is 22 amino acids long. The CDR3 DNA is TGTGCCAGCAGCCCTTCTCTTCTGTCGTCCGGGACAGGGGAGGGTTTGAACACTGAAGCTTTCTTT. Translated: CASSPSLLSSGTGEGLNTEAFF. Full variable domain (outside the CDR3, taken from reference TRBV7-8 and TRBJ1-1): GAGVSQSPRYKVAKRGQDVALRCDPISGHVSLFWYQQALGQGPEFLTYFQNEAQLDKSGLPSDRFFAERPEGSVSTLKIQRTQQEDSAVYLCASSPSLLSSGTGEGLNTEAFFGQGTRLTVV.

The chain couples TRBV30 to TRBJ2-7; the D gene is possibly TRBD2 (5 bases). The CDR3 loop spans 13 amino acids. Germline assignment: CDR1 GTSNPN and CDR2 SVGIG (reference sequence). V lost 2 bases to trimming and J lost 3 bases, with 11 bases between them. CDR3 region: CAWSWVEDYEQYF. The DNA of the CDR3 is TGTGCCTGGAGTTGGGTGGAGGACTACGAGCAGTACTTC.

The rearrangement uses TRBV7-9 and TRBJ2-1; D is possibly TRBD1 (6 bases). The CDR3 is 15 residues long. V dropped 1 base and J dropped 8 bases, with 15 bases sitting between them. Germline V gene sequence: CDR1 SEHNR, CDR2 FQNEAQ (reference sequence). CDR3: CASSLVGRGEDEQFF. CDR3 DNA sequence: TGTGCCAGCAGCTTAGTCGGCAGGGGAGAGGATGAGCAGTTCTTC.

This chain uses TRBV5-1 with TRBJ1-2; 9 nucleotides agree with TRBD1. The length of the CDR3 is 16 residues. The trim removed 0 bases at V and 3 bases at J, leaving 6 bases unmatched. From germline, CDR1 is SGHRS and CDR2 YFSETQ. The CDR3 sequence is CASSLDGTGQYYGYTF. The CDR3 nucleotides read TGCGCCAGCAGCTTGGACGGGACAGGGCAATACTATGGCTACACCTTC. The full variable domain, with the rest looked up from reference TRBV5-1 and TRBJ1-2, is KAGVTQTPRYLIKTRGQQVTLSCSPISGHRSVSWYQQTPGQGLQFLFEYFSETQRNKGNFPGRFSGRQFSNSRSEMNVSTLELGDSALYLCASSLDGTGQYYGYTFGSGTRLTVV.

DNA for the CDR3: TGTGCCAGTAGTATAGCGGGGGGGCCCAGGGAGACCCAGTACTTC. Amino acids: CASSIAGGPRETQYF. The J gene is TRBJ2-5, the V gene TRBV19, with 8 nucleotides matching TRBD2. The germline V gene has CDR1 LNHDA and CDR2 SQIVND (reference sequence). The junction had 6 bases not matched to a gene; V was cut back by 1 base and J by 5 bases. The CDR3 runs to 15 residues.

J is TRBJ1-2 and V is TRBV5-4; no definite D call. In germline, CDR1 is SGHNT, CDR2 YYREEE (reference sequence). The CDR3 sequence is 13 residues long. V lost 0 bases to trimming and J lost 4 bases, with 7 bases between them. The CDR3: CASSLEAAYGYTF. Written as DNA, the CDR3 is TGTGCCAGCAGCTTGGAGGCAGCCTATGGCTACACCTTC.

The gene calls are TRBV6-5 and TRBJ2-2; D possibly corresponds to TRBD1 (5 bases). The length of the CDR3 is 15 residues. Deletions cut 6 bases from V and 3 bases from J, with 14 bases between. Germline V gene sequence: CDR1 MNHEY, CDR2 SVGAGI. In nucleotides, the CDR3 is TGTGCCAGCAGCCCCAGGGTAACGGACACCGGGGAGCTGTTTTTT. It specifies CASSPRVTDTGELFF.

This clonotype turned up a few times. The CDR3 DNA sequence: TGTGCCAGCAGCCAGGGGACAGGGGATGGCAATCAGCCCCAGCATTTT. Translation gives CASSQGTGDGNQPQHF. The chain couples TRBV4-2 to TRBJ1-5, with TRBD1 identical over 10 bases. The junction had 4 bases not matched to a gene; V was cut back by 3 bases and J by 2 bases. Looked up from germline, CDR1 is LGHNA and CDR2 is YNFKEQ. The CDR3 covers 16 residues.

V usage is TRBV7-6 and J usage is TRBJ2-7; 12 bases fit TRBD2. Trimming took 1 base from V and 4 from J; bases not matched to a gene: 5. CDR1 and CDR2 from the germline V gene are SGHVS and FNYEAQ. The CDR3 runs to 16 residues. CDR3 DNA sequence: TGTGCCAGCAGCTTAGAGGCGCTAGCGGGAGGGTACGAGCAGTACTTC. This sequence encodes CASSLEALAGGYEQYF.

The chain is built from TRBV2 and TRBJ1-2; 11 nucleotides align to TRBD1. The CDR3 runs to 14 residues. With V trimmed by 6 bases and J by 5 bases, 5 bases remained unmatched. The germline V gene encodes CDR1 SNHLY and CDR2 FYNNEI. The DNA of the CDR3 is TGTGCCAGCAGGGGACAGGGGGGATGGTATGGCTACACCTTC. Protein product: CASRGQGGWYGYTF. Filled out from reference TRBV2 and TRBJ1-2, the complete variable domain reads EPEVTQTPSHQVTQMGQEVILRCVPISNHLYFYWYRQILGQKVEFLVSFYNNEISEKSEIFDDQFSVERPDGSNFTLKIRSTKLEDSAMYFCASRGQGGWYGYTFGSGTRLTVV.

The CDR3 DNA follows: TGTGCCAGCAGCCCGGGACAGGGGCCTCTGGGGGAGACCCAGTACTTC. Translating it yields CASSPGQGPLGETQYF. V gene TRBV27 combines with J gene TRBJ2-5, with 10 nucleotides matching TRBD1. Germline trimming cut 6 bases from V and 5 bases from J; bases unmatched to any gene: 12. This CDR3 spans 16 amino acids. Germline CDR1 is MNHEY and CDR2 is SMNVEV (reference sequence).

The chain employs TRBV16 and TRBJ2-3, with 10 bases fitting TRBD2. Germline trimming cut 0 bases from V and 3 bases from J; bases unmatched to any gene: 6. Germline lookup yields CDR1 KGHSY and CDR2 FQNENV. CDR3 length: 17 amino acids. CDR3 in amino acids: CASSQSSAGGLTDTQYF. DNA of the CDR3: TGTGCCAGCAGCCAATCGTCAGCGGGAGGGTTGACAGATACGCAGTATTTT.

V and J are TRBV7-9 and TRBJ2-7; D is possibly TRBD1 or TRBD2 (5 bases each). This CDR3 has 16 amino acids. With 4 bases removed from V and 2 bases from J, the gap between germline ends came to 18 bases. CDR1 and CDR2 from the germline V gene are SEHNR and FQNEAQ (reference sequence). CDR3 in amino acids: CASSSGAPAATYEQYF. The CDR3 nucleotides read TGTGCCAGCAGCTCCGGGGCGCCCGCAGCCACCTACGAGCAGTACTTC.

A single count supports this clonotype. CDR3: CASKGEDGEQYF. The CDR3 DNA reads TGTGCCAGCAAGGGGGAGGACGGCGAGCAGTACTTC. The chain joins TRBV2 to TRBJ2-7; D may correspond to TRBD1 or TRBD2 (6 bases each). This CDR3 has 12 amino acids. Per germline, CDR1 SNHLY and CDR2 FYNNEI. The V end was cut by 7 bases, the J end by 6 bases, with 13 bases between.

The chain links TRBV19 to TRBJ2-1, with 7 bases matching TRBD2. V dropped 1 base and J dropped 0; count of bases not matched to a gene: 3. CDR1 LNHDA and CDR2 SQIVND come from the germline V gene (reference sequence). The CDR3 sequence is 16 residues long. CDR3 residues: CASSIGGGSSYNEQFF. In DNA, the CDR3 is TGTGCCAGTAGTATAGGGGGGGGAAGCTCCTACAATGAGCAGTTCTTC.

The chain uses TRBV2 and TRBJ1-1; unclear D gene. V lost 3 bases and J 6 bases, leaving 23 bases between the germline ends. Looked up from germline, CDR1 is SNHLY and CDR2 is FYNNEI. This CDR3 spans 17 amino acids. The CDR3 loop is CASSDLLPADGFAEAFF. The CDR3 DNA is TGTGCCAGCAGTGATTTACTACCGGCAGATGGTTTTGCTGAAGCTTTCTTT.

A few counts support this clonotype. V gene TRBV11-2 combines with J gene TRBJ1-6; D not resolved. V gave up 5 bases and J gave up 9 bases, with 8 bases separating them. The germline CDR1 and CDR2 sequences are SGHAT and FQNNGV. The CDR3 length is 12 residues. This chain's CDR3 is CASSLVGSPLHF. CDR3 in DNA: TGTGCCAGCAGCCTTGTGGGTTCACCCCTCCACTTT.

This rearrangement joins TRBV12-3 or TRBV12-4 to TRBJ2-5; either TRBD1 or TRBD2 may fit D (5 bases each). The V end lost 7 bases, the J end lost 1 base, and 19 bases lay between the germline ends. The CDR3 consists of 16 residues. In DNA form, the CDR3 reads TGTGCCAGCAACGGGGCGTGGCCTTCTCCCCAAGAGACCCAGTACTTC. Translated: CASNGAWPSPQETQYF.

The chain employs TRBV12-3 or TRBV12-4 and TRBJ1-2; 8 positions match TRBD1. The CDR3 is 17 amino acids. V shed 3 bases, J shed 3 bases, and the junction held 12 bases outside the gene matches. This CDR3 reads CASSFSPGGSSDYGYTF. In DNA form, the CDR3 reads TGTGCCAGCAGTTTTAGTCCAGGGGGCTCTTCTGACTATGGCTACACCTTC.

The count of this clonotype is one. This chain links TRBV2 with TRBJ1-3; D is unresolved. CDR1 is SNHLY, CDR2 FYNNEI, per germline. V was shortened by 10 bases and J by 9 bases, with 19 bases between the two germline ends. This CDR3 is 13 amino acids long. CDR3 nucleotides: TGTGCCACCAGGACGGCCATCGGGCCCACCATATATTTT. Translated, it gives CATRTAIGPTIYF.

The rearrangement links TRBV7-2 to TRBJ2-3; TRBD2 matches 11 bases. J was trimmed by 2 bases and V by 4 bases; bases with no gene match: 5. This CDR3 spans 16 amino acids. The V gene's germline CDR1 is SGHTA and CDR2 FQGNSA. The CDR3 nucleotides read TGTGCCAGCAGCTCCTTAGCGGGGGGGGTCACAGATACGCAGTATTTT. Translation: CASSSLAGGVTDTQYF.

The CDR3 DNA sequence: TGTGCCAGCAGCTTAATAGCGGGGGCCAGGGATACGCAGTATTTT. Translated: CASSLIAGARDTQYF. The gene calls are TRBV6-4 and TRBJ2-3; TRBD2 matches at 9 bases. The CDR3 extends over 15 amino acids. Trimming took 6 bases from V and 6 from J; bases not matched to a gene: 10. CDR1 is MRHNA and CDR2 is SNTAGT in the germline V gene.

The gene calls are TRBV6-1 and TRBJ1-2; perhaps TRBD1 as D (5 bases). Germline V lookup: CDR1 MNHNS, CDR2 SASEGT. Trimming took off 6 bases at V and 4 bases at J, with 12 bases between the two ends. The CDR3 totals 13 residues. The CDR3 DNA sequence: TGTGCCAGCAGGGATGATGGGGGCTATGGCTACACCTTC. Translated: CASRDDGGYGYTF.